This entry features one T cell receptor beta chain sequence. Its specificity is unknown. The PCR was carried out with 60 Vbeta primers and 13 Jbeta primers. Only in-frame clones appear in the TCRdb table, and some are missing; sequencing was by immunoSEQ multiplex PCR. The top ten clones hold more than 0.5% of a sample with 200,000 to 250,000 clones, almost 85% of them seen once. This specimen comes from a study of cytomegalovirus exposure and HLA in healthy donors. Study-wide points: Trimming of TCR beta V- and J-genes showed a link, identified in a later analysis, to a missense DCLRE1C variant. With further analysis later on, most CMV-associated TCR beta chains appeared HLA-restricted.

Per the germline V gene, CDR1 is MGHDK and CDR2 is SYGVNS. This CDR3 is built from 14 residues. V shed 2 bases, J shed 6 bases, and the junction held 5 bases outside the gene matches. The chain links TRBV25-1 to TRBJ1-2, with 8 nucleotides matching TRBD1. This receptor was identified in a woman between 40 and 50 years old in good health and CMV-seronegative. Sequencing was performed on PBMCs. CDR3 in amino acids: CASSERQGADGYTF. DNA for the CDR3: TGTGCCAGCAGTGAAAGGCAGGGGGCTGATGGCTACACCTTC.